This entry lists 31 T cell receptor beta chains sequenced from one sample in a study of T cell responses to AZD1222 COVID-19 vaccine (dated by TCRdb to about 2021). Library construction relied on the immunoSEQ multiplex PCR assay. TCRdb holds this immuneACCESS table with in-frame rearrangements only. Some clones are missing; in checked studies, unresolved V genes explain under half, and the rest has no known cause. This sample gives 120,000 to 150,000 clones in total; about 92% of them show up just once. The ten largest clones capture 2.5% to 3.5% of the sample. The time point label on this specimen signifies: baseline before first vaccination. The material was peripheral blood, obtained on day 0 of AZD1222 vaccination. Every receptor here comes from an adult in good health.

The rearrangement uses TRBV5-4 and TRBJ1-2; D is unclear. Germline V lookup: CDR1 SGHNT, CDR2 YYREEE (reference sequence). Between the trimmed V and J ends, which lost 0 bases and 2 bases, there was a span of 11 bases. This CDR3 is 15 amino acids long. The CDR3 bases are TGTGCCAGCAGCTTGGCCGGCAGCTTAAACTATGGCTACACCTTC. Translated: CASSLAGSLNYGYTF.

CDR3 bases: TGTGCCAGCAGTTTCGGGACTCGAGATGAGCAGTTCTTC. Its protein product is CASSFGTRDEQFF. The rearrangement joins TRBV12-3 or TRBV12-4 to TRBJ2-1, with D tentatively TRBD2 (6 bases). The CDR3 sequence is 13 residues long. With 3 bases removed from V and 8 bases from J, the gap between germline ends came to 11 bases.

The chain is built from TRBV29-1 and TRBJ2-3; tentatively, D is TRBD2 (6 bases). V lost 4 bases to trimming and J lost 0 bases, with 11 bases between them. Germline V gene sequence: CDR1 SQVTM, CDR2 ANQGSEA. This CDR3 comprises 14 residues. The CDR3 sequence is CSVGHGRSTDTQYF. The CDR3 coding sequence is TGCAGCGTTGGTCATGGGAGGAGCACAGATACGCAGTATTTT.

This chain links TRBV7-9 with TRBJ2-3, with D possibly being TRBD2 (5 bases). This CDR3 is 14 amino acids long. V gave up 4 bases and J gave up 6 bases, with 14 bases separating them. Germline V gene data show CDR1 as SEHNR and CDR2 as FQNEAQ (reference sequence). The CDR3, as DNA: TGTGCCAGCAGCTCGATCCCCAGCGGTGATACGCAGTATTTT. It specifies CASSSIPSGDTQYF.

The chain recombines TRBV7-8 with TRBJ1-3, with D possibly being TRBD1 (5 bases). This CDR3 comprises 14 residues. Germline V gives CDR1 SGHVS, CDR2 FQNEAQ. The V and J ends lost 3 bases and 7 bases respectively, with 13 bases between them. The CDR3 DNA reads as TGTGCCAGCAGCTTCCGAGGGGCCGGGAACACCATATATTTT. Protein sequence: CASSFRGAGNTIYF.

This chain uses TRBV5-5 with TRBJ2-3; the D gene could be TRBD1 or TRBD2 (5 bases each). Germline assignment: CDR1 SGHKS and CDR2 YYEKEE (reference sequence). The CDR3 covers 16 residues. Between the trimmed V and J ends, which lost 0 bases and 6 bases, there was a span of 17 bases. The CDR3 here is CASSLAPGPREDTQYF. CDR3 coding DNA: TGTGCCAGCAGCTTGGCCCCGGGACCCCGCGAGGATACGCAGTATTTT.

J is TRBJ2-1 and V is TRBV4-2, with D possibly being TRBD2 (6 bases). Trimming removed 7 bases from V and 0 bases from J, with 10 bases in between. Germline-derived CDR1 and CDR2 are LGHNA and YNFKEQ. The CDR3 is 14 residues long. CDR3 in DNA: TGTGCCAGCAAGGAGGGGAGCTCCTACAATGAGCAGTTCTTC. It translates to CASKEGSSYNEQFF.

This rearrangement joins TRBV5-4 to TRBJ1-2, with a possible D match to TRBD1 (6 bases). Per the germline V gene, CDR1 is SGHNT and CDR2 is YYREEE (reference sequence). Deletions cut 1 base from V and 4 bases from J, with 17 bases between. The CDR3 is made up of 16 amino acids. The CDR3 coding sequence is TGTGCCAGCAGCTTGCTGTCAGGGGCTCAGGGCTATGGCTACACCTTC. It specifies CASSLLSGAQGYGYTF.

The chain links TRBV6-2 or TRBV6-3 to TRBJ1-1; D ambiguous. V was trimmed by 0 bases and J by 13 bases, leaving 9 bases between them. The CDR3 contains 11 residues. Germline V CDR1 and CDR2: MNHEY, SVGEGT. CDR3 protein: CASSYSGFLFF. The DNA for the CDR3 is TGTGCCAGCAGTTACTCAGGGTTCCTTTTCTTT.

The J gene is TRBJ2-3, the V gene TRBV5-1; either TRBD1 or TRBD2 may supply D (5 bases each). This CDR3 has 13 amino acids. Between the trimmed V and J ends, which lost 4 bases and 7 bases, there was a span of 13 bases. Germline V lookup: CDR1 SGHRS, CDR2 YFSETQ. DNA for the CDR3: TGCGCCAGCAGCCTCGAGGGGTTGAATACGCAGTATTTT. Amino acids: CASSLEGLNTQYF.

The chain recombines TRBV9 with TRBJ2-7, with a possible D match to TRBD1 (5 bases). Looked up from germline, CDR1 is SGDLS and CDR2 is YYNGEE. V was shortened by 0 bases and J by 0 bases, with 7 bases between the two germline ends. The CDR3 is made up of 14 amino acids. The CDR3 sequence is CASSVVDSSYEQYF. DNA for the CDR3: TGTGCCAGCAGCGTAGTCGACAGCTCCTACGAGCAGTACTTC.

This sequence joins TRBV10-2 and TRBJ2-6, with unresolved D. Trimming removed 2 bases from V and 2 bases from J, with 10 bases in between. The length of the CDR3 is 16 residues. Germline V CDR1 and CDR2: WSHSY, SAAADI. The chain's CDR3 is CASSETVEAGANVLTF. The CDR3 bases are TGCGCCAGCAGTGAGACGGTAGAGGCTGGGGCCAACGTCCTGACTTTC.

This chain joins TRBV9 and TRBJ2-2; possibly TRBD1 for D (5 bases). Germline CDR1 and CDR2: SGDLS and YYNGEE. Trimming shortened V by 3 bases and J by 6 bases, and 9 bases separated the two germline ends. CDR3 length equals 13 residues. CDR3 bases: TGTGCCAGCAGCGCCAGGGTTCCCGGGGAGCTGTTTTTT. Translation: CASSARVPGELFF.

This rearrangement joins TRBV6-4 to TRBJ2-1; D not resolved. The CDR3 loop spans 14 amino acids. Germline V lookup: CDR1 MRHNA, CDR2 SNTAGT. Trimming stripped 4 bases from V and 0 bases from J, with 7 bases between. The CDR3 nucleotides read TGTGCCAGCAGTGCGGGCTACTCCTACAATGAGCAGTTCTTC. The encoded protein is CASSAGYSYNEQFF.

J is TRBJ2-5 and V is TRBV15; weak D call: TRBD2 (7 bases). Trimming left V 1 base short and J 4 bases short, with 13 bases between. This CDR3 has 15 residues. Looked up from germline, CDR1 is LNHNV and CDR2 is YYDKDF (reference sequence). CDR3 in DNA: TGTGCCACCAGCAGAGCTAGGGGAGGGGGAGAGACCCAGTACTTC. Translating gives CATSRARGGGETQYF.

J is TRBJ2-7 and V is TRBV6-2 or TRBV6-3; the match to TRBD2 covers 7 bases. V gave up 4 bases and J gave up 3 bases; unmatched junction bases: 3. Germline CDR1 reads MNHEY; CDR2 reads SVGEGT. The CDR3 is made up of 13 amino acids. For the CDR3, the DNA is TGTGCCAGCAGTTGGACTAGAAACTACGAGCAGTACTTC. Translating it yields CASSWTRNYEQYF.

Note on this clone: Other DNA sequences in the sample encode the same CDR3. The chain couples TRBV24-1 to TRBJ2-5; the match to TRBD2 covers 11 bases. CDR1 is KGHDR, CDR2 SFDVKD, per germline. The length of the CDR3 is 15 residues. J gave up 2 bases and V 9 bases, and 7 bases lay outside the gene matches. CDR3 sequence reads: CATSGTSGNQETQYF. The CDR3 DNA reads TGTGCCACCTCCGGGACTAGCGGAAATCAAGAGACCCAGTACTTC.

The chain recombines TRBV5-1 with TRBJ1-2, with D possibly matching TRBD1 (5 bases). V gave up 0 bases and J gave up 0 bases, with 9 bases separating them. From germline, CDR1 is SGHRS and CDR2 YFSETQ. The CDR3 is 15 amino acids. CDR3 in amino acids: CASSLGQLTNYGYTF. CDR3 sequence (DNA): TGCGCCAGCAGCTTGGGACAGCTAACTAACTATGGCTACACCTTC.

The CDR3 sequence: CASSYSSAQPQHF. Written as DNA, the CDR3 is TGTGCCAGCAGTTACTCTAGCGCGCAGCCCCAGCATTTT. V usage is TRBV6-5 and J usage is TRBJ1-5; D remains ambiguous. Trimming pared 0 bases from V and 7 bases from J, leaving 7 bases between. This CDR3 is built from 13 residues. Germline loops: CDR1 MNHEY, CDR2 SVGAGI.

The chain couples TRBV5-1 to TRBJ2-5, with 8 positions matching TRBD1. The CDR3 consists of 14 residues. Germline V gene sequence: CDR1 SGHRS, CDR2 YFSETQ. Trimming removed 1 base from V and 5 bases from J; junction bases left unmatched: 4. The CDR3 nucleotides read TGCGCCAGCAGCTTGCAGGGGGCTGAGGAGACCCAGTACTTC. Its translation: CASSLQGAEETQYF.

The V call is TRBV27, the J call TRBJ1-5; TRBD1 might be the D (6 bases). Trimming shortened V by 10 bases and J by 2 bases, and 15 bases separated the two germline ends. Germline V CDR1 and CDR2: MNHEY, SMNVEV (reference sequence). The CDR3 extends over 14 amino acids. CDR3 protein: CATRDSGGNQPQHF. The CDR3 DNA sequence: TGTGCCACCCGGGACTCAGGGGGCAATCAGCCCCAGCATTTT.

The chain carries TRBV7-6 and TRBJ2-7, with D perhaps TRBD1 or TRBD2 (5 bases each). Trimming shortened V by 1 base and J by 4 bases, and 20 bases separated the two germline ends. The CDR3 loop spans 17 amino acids. Germline CDR1 and CDR2: SGHVS and FNYEAQ. The CDR3 bases are TGTGCCAGCAGCTTAGGCCCTGTACTAGGGGTTCAGTACGAGCAGTACTTC. It specifies CASSLGPVLGVQYEQYF. The variable domain in full, completed from reference TRBV7-6 and TRBJ2-7, reads GAGVSQSPRYKVTKRGQDVALRCDPISGHVSLYWYRQALGQGPEFLTYFNYEAQQDKSGLPNDRFSAERPEGSISTLTIQRTEQRDSAMYRCASSLGPVLGVQYEQYFGPGTRLTVT.

This chain joins TRBV5-4 and TRBJ2-5, with a tentative D call TRBD2 (7 bases). This CDR3 spans 16 amino acids. The germline CDR1 and CDR2 sequences are SGHNT and YYREEE (reference sequence). Trimming took 0 bases from V and 5 from J, leaving 17 bases between them. The CDR3 coding sequence is TGTGCCAGCAGCTTGGCGATGTCGGGGGGCGGGGAGACCCAGTACTTC. Protein: CASSLAMSGGGETQYF.

In this sample, this clone turned up once. The rearrangement joins TRBV4-2 to TRBJ2-5; no reliable D call. Looked up from germline, CDR1 is LGHNA and CDR2 is YNFKEQ. Trimming removed 0 bases from V and 1 base from J, with 21 bases in between. This CDR3 is built from 19 residues. The DNA of the CDR3 is TGTGCCAGCAGCCAAGACTATCTCTCTAGGAAGGAATTCCAAGAGACCCAGTACTTC. Protein sequence: CASSQDYLSRKEFQETQYF.

The gene calls are TRBV14 and TRBJ2-1, with D tentatively TRBD2 (6 bases). CDR1 is SGHDN, CDR2 FVKESK, per germline. There are 14 residues in the CDR3. The V end lost 7 bases, the J end lost 4 bases, and 14 bases lay between the germline ends. CDR3 bases: TGTGCCAGCAATGGGGGGAGGACATACAATGAGCAGTTCTTC. Translating gives CASNGGRTYNEQFF.

J is TRBJ1-5 and V is TRBV19, with a weak D call TRBD1 (6 bases). This CDR3 has 15 amino acids. V was shortened by 3 bases and J by 4 bases, with 13 bases between the two germline ends. Looked up from germline, CDR1 is LNHDA and CDR2 is SQIVND (reference sequence). CDR3 nucleotides: TGTGCCAGTAGTATGGGTCAGGGGAAGAATCAGCCCCAGCATTTT. It is translated as CASSMGQGKNQPQHF.

The V gene is TRBV7-2, the J gene TRBJ2-1; 7 bases map to TRBD2. This CDR3 comprises 15 residues. The V gene's germline CDR1 is SGHTA and CDR2 FQGNSA. With V trimmed by 5 bases and J by 6 bases, 10 bases remained unmatched. CDR3: CASSLEPAGTNEQFF. CDR3 in DNA: TGTGCCAGCAGCCTAGAGCCAGCGGGAACCAATGAGCAGTTCTTC.

The J gene is TRBJ2-7, the V gene TRBV7-2; a possible D gene is TRBD1 (6 bases). The CDR3 consists of 14 residues. Germline V gene sequence: CDR1 SGHTA, CDR2 FQGNSA. Trimming stripped 4 bases from V and 7 bases from J, with 17 bases between. The CDR3 DNA reads TGTGCCAGCAGCTCCTGGGGGCTTATGAGGGAGCAGTACTTC. Amino acid sequence: CASSSWGLMREQYF.

The V gene is TRBV6-5, the J gene TRBJ1-3; D is undetermined. The CDR3 covers 14 residues. Trimming shortened V by 8 bases and J by 6 bases, and 17 bases separated the two germline ends. Germline V gene data show CDR1 as MNHEY and CDR2 as SVGAGI. The CDR3 loop reads CASGAGFDANTIYF. CDR3 nucleotides: TGTGCCAGCGGAGCCGGTTTCGATGCAAACACCATATATTTT.

J is TRBJ2-3 and V is TRBV7-2; TRBD2 matches at 8 bases. The CDR3 has 15 amino acids. V lost 3 bases and J lost 4; bases outside the gene matches: 6. Germline-derived CDR1 and CDR2 are SGHTA and FQGNSA. This chain's CDR3 is CASSLRLAGSDTQYF. In DNA, the CDR3 is TGTGCCAGCAGCTTGAGATTAGCGGGATCAGATACGCAGTATTTT.

The J gene is TRBJ2-2, the V gene TRBV11-1, with unresolved D. This CDR3 has 12 amino acids. Trimming pared 2 bases from V and 7 bases from J, leaving 5 bases between. The germline V gene encodes CDR1 SGHAT and CDR2 FQDESV (reference sequence). CDR3 region: CASSLSGGELFF. Here the CDR3 DNA reads TGTGCCAGCAGCTTATCGGGCGGGGAGCTGTTTTTT.